This T cell receptor (beta chain) was identified during a study of CD4 T cells in relation to SARS-CoV-2 and coronaviruses (dated by TCRdb to the early 2020s). Regarding the research as a whole: In the ViraFEST assay, PBMCs were grown with antigen for 9 to 10 days, and TCR beta CDR3s were then sequenced to identify antigen-specific clonal expansions. A median age of about 39 years, with a range of about 20 to 80 years, was recorded for the full convalescent cohort of around 12 patients. Among the roughly 12 convalescent patients, 8 males and 4 females were included, and two of the subjects were Hispanic. Using patient-derived lymphoblastoid cell lines, the shared crossreactive spike epitopes were mapped to their HLA restriction. Memory CD4+ T cell crossreactivity between SARS-CoV-2 and common cold coronavirus spike proteins was assessed at the TCR clonotype level in the study. Samples from a few pre-COVID donors and the naive versus memory experiments were sequenced with the Adaptive Biotechnologies TCR-sequencing kit; other data were Illumina-based. A different, Illumina-based TCR-beta assay was used to sequence expansion assays from other donors in the study. What the research found in general, with its limitations: Because the crossreactivity analysis focused on spike protein, crossreactivity against other viral proteins was not assessed. About 60% of donors had memory CD4+ clonotypes that crossrecognized SARS-CoV-2 and at least one common cold coronavirus spike. Significantly weaker SARS-CoV-2-driven expansion was shown by crossreactive clones than by monoreactive clones, consistent with antigenic imprinting. Because no donor provided both pre-pandemic and post-infection samples, tracing the source of pre-existing responses was limited. The study was constrained by small numbers of patients and of tested TCRs. Naive versus memory sequencing indicated that memory recall responses, rather than primary responses primed during culture, are detected by the assay.

Survey-level immunoSEQ TCR-beta sequencing was performed on DNA from CEF-cultured naive and memory CD4+ T cells. The paper's processing steps were these. During preprocessing, nonproductive sequences were removed, along with CDR3s that did not begin with C, did not end with F or W, or were shorter than 7 amino acids. Antigen-specific clonotypes were called with the MANAFEST web app on the basis of expansion relative to the reference and to other culture wells. A clone was considered positive if the clone showed significant expansion compared with the reference culture in 2 of 3 replicate wells at an FDR below 0.05. A further requirement for positive clones was significant expansion compared with all other tandem wells, along with an odds ratio above 5. Cultured and uncultured naive and memory CD4+ repertoires were searched for CDR3s previously identified as spike- and CEF-reactive. CDR3 homology was measured as pairwise Levenshtein distance, computed with the stringdist R package after trimming three terminal residues from each end. What TCRdb holds here is the immuneACCESS table cut down to in-frame rearrangements. Part of the clones is not present; checked against another copy, under half of the missing clones reflect an unresolved V gene, and the others are unexplained. D and trimming were read from the DNA, whereas the V and J calls and clone size are those reported in that table. Within this sample are about 36,000 clones, with about 80% of them counted one time only. The biggest ten clones account for about 2.5% of the sample.

Naive and memory CD4+ T cells were separated from cryopreserved PBMCs by CD4 enrichment followed by EasySep naive CD4+ T cell enrichment. For roughly ten days, about 10^5 sorted naive or memory CD4+ T cells were cultured together with CEF peptides and T cell-depleted PBMCs at a 1:1 ratio. Triplicate replicate wells were generally used for each peptide culture condition. Ficoll-Paque PLUS gradient centrifugation was used to isolate PBMCs from either whole blood or leukapheresis product. PBMCs were either cryopreserved at -140 degrees C or used fresh in the expansion assay. The QIAamp Micro DNA Kit was used to extract genomic DNA from the CD4+ T cells. Comment on this clone: Its recognized antigen is unknown. No clone much larger than this one lies a single base away; base qualities are absent.

This receptor was obtained from an adult with COVID-19. Sequenced material: memory CD4+ T cells from PBMCs, cultured in vitro. The cell subset or site label corresponds to: memory (non-naive) CD4+ T cells.

The nucleotides are TGTGCCAGCAGCGCGCGGGACAGGGGATATCCAGATACGCAGTATTTT. It codes for CASSARDRGYPDTQYF. The rearranged segments are TRBV9 and TRBJ2-3, and 10 junction bases match TRBD1. Clipping removes 3 bases from V and 4 bases from J, with 8 as the unmatched junction base count. The germline V gene yields SGDLS for CDR1 and YYNGEE for CDR2. The cysteine opens and the phenylalanine closes a CDR3 of 16 amino acids. Left in the record is the CDR3 DNA by itself, 48 bases read in frame from the first base. With the portions outside the CDR3 filled from the reference TRBV9 and TRBJ2-3 genes, the complete variable region becomes DSGVTQTPKHLITATGQRVTLRCSPRSGDLSVYWYQQSLDQGLQFLIQYYNGEERAKGNILERFSAQQFPDLHSELNLSSLELGDSALYFCASSARDRGYPDTQYFGPGTRLTVL.